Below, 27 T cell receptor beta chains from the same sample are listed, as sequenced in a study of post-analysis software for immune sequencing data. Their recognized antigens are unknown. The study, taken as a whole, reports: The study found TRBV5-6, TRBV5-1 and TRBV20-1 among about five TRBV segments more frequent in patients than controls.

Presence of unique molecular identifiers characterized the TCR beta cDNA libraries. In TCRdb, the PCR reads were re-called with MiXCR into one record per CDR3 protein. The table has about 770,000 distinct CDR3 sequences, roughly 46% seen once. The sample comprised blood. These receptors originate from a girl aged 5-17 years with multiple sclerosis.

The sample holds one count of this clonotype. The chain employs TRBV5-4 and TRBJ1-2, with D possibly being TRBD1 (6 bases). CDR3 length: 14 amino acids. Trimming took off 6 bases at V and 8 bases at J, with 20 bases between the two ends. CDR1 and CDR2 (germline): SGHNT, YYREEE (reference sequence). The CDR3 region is CASKEQGTPFGYTF. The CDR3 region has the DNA TGTGCCAGCAAGGAACAGGGCACCCCTTTCGGCTACACCTTC.

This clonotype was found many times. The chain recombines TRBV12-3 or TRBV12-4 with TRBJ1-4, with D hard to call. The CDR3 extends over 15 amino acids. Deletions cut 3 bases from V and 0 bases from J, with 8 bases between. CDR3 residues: CASSFRTATNEKLFF. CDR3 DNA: TGTGCCAGCAGTTTTAGAACTGCAACTAATGAAAAACTGTTTTTT.

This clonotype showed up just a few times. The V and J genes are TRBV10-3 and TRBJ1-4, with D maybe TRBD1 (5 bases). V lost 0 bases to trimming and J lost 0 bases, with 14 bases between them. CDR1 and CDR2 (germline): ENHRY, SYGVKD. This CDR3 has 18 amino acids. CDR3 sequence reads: CAISESRGEGATNEKLFF. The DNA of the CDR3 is TGTGCCATCAGTGAGTCGCGGGGGGAAGGTGCAACTAATGAAAAACTGTTTTTT.

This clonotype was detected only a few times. The CDR3 DNA is TGCAGCGTTGAAGCCCCAGATACGCAGTATTTT. Amino acids: CSVEAPDTQYF. This chain uses TRBV29-1 with TRBJ2-3; D remains unclear. Germline lookup yields CDR1 SQVTM and CDR2 ANQGSEA. This CDR3 comprises 11 residues. With 1 base removed from V and 4 bases from J, the gap between germline ends came to 3 bases.

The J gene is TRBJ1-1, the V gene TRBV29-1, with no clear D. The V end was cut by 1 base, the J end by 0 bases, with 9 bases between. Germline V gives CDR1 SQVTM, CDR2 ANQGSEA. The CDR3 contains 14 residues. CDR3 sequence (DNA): TGCAGCGTTGAAGTGCTCTCGATGAACACTGAAGCTTTCTTT. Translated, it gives CSVEVLSMNTEAFF.

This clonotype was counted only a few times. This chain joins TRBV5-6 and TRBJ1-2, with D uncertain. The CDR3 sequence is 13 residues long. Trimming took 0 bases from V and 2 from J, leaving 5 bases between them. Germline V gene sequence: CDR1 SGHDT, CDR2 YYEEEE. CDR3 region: CASSLARNYGYTF. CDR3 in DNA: TGTGCCAGCAGCTTGGCGCGGAACTATGGCTACACCTTC.

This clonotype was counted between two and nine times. Here the CDR3 reads CASSQRAGRETQYF. Here the CDR3 DNA reads TGTGCCAGCAGCCAACGGGCCGGCAGGGAGACCCAGTACTTC. This chain connects TRBV7-6 to TRBJ2-5; D is unclear. CDR3 length equals 14 residues. Trimming removed 5 bases from V and 5 bases from J, with 15 bases in between. The germline gives CDR1 SGHVS, CDR2 FNYEAQ.

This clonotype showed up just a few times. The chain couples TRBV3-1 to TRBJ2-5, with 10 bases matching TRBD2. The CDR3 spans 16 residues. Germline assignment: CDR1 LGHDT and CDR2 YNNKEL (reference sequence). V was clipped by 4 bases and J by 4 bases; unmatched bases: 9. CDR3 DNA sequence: TGTGCCAGCAGCCGCCGCGGGGCTAGCGGGAGAGAGACCCAGTACTTC. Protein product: CASSRRGASGRETQYF.

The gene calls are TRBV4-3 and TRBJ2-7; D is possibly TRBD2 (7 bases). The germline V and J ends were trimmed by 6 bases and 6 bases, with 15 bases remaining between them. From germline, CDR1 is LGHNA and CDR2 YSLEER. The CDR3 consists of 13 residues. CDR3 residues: CASSQPGGAEQYF. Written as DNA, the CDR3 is TGCGCCAGCAGTCAGCCTGGGGGGGCCGAGCAGTACTTC.

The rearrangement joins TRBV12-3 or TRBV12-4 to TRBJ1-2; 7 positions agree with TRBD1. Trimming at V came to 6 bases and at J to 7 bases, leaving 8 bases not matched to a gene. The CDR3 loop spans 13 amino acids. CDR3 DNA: TGTGCCAGCAGCCGGGACAGAGGTTCTGGCTACACCTTC. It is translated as CASSRDRGSGYTF.

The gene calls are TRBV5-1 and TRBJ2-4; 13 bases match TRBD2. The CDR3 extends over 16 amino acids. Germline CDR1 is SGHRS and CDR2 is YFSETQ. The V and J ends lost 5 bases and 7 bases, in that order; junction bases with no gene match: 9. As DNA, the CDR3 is TGCGCCAGCAGTCCCGGGACTAGCGGGATTCCTAACATTCAGTACTTC. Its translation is CASSPGTSGIPNIQYF.

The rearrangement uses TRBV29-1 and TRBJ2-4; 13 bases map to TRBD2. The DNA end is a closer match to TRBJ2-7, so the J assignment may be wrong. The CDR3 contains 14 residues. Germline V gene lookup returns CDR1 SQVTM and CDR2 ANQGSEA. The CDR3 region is CSVGRLAGGYEQYF. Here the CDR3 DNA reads TGCAGCGTCGGTCGACTAGCGGGAGGTTACGAGCAGTACTTC.

The chain's CDR3 is CASSSQGAHGGYTF. The CDR3 DNA reads as TGTGCCAGCAGCTCCCAGGGGGCGCATGGTGGCTACACCTTC. The chain employs TRBV7-2 and TRBJ1-2; 8 nucleotides align to TRBD1. The germline gives CDR1 SGHTA, CDR2 FQGNSA. Trimming removed 4 bases from V and 7 bases from J; junction bases left unmatched: 8. The CDR3 totals 14 residues.

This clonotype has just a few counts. CDR3 coding DNA: TGCAGCGTTGAATACGGAATAGGGCAGTTCTTC. Encoded protein: CSVEYGIGQFF. V and J are TRBV29-1 and TRBJ2-1; D ambiguous. There are 11 residues in the CDR3. Germline CDR1 is SQVTM and CDR2 is ANQGSEA. V was shortened by 2 bases and J by 12 bases, with 11 bases between the two germline ends.

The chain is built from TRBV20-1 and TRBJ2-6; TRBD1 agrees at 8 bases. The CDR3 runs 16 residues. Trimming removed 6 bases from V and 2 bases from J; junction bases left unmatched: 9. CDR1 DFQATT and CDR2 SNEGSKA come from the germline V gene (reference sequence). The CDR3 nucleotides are TGCAGTGCGAGGGGACAGGAGACAGCTGGGGCCAACGTCCTGACTTTC. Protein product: CSARGQETAGANVLTF.

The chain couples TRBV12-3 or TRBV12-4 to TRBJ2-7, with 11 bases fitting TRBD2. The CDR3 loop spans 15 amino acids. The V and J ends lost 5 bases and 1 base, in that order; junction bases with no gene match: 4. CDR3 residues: CASSVLAGASYEQYF. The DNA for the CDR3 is TGTGCCAGCAGTGTACTAGCGGGAGCTTCCTACGAGCAGTACTTC.

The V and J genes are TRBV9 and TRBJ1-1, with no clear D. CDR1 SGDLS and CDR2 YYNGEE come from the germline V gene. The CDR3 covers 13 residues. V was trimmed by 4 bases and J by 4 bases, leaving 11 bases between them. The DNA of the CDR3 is TGTGCCAGCAGCTCCCAACCGGGCACTGAAGCTTTCTTT. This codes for CASSSQPGTEAFF.

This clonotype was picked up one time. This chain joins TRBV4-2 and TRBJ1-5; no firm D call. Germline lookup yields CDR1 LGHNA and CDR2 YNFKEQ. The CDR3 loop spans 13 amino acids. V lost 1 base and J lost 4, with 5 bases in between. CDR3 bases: TGTGCCAGCAGCCAAGTCGTAAATCAGCCCCAGCATTTT. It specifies CASSQVVNQPQHF.

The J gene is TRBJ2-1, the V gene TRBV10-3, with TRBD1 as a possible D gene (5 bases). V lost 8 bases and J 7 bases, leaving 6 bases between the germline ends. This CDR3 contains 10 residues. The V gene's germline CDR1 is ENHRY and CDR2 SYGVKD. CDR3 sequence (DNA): TGTGCCATCGGGGCTAATGAGCAGTTCTTC. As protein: CAIGANEQFF.

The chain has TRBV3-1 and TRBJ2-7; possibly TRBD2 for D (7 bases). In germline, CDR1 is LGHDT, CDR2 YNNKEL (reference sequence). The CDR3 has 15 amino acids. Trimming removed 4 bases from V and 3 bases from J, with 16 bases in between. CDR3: CASSRRGADHYEQYF. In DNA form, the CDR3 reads TGTGCCAGCAGCCGCCGGGGGGCGGACCACTACGAGCAGTACTTC.

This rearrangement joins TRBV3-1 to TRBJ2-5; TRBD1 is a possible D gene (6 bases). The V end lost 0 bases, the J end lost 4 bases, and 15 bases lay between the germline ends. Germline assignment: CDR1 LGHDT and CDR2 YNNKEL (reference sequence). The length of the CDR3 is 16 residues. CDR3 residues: CASSQDPTGLGETQYF. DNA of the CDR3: TGTGCCAGCAGCCAAGACCCTACAGGGTTGGGAGAGACCCAGTACTTC.

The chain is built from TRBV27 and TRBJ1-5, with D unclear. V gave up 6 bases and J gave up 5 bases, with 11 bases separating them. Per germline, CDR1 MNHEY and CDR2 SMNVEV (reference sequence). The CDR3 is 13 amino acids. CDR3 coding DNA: TGTGCCAGCAGGCGGACGGAGGATCAGCCCCAGCATTTT. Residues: CASRRTEDQPQHF.

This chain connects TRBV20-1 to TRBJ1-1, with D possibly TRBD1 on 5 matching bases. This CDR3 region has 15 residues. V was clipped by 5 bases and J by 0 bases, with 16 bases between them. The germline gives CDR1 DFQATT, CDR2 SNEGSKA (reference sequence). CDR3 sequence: CSAQRGFTMNTEAFF. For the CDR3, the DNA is TGCAGTGCTCAGAGGGGATTCACGATGAACACTGAAGCTTTCTTT.

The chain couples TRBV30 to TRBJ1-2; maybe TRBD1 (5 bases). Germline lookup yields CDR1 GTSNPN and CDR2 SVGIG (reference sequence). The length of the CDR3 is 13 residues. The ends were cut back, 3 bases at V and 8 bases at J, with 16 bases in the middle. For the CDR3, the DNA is TGTGCCTGGAGCGGGACCAAATTGGGGGGCTACACCTTC. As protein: CAWSGTKLGGYTF. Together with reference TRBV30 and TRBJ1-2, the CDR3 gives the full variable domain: SQTIHQWPATLVQPVGSPLSLECTVEGTSNPNLYWYRQAAGRGLQLLFYSVGIGQISSEVPQNLSASRPQDRQFILSSKKLLLSDSGFYLCAWSGTKLGGYTFGSGTRLTVV.

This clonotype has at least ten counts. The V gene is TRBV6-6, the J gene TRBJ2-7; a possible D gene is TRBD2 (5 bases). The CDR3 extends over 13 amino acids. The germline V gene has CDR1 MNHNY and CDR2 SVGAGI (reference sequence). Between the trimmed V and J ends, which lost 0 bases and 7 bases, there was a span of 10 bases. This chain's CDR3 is CASSYSNWREQYF. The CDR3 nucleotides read TGTGCCAGCAGTTACTCGAATTGGAGGGAGCAGTACTTC.

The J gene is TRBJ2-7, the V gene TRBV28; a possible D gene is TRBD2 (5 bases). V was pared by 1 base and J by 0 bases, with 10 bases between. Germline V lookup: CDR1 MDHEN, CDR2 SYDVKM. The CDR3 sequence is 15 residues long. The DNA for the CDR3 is TGTGCCAGCAGTTTATTGGCGGGCAGCTCCTACGAGCAGTACTTC. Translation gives CASSLLAGSSYEQYF.

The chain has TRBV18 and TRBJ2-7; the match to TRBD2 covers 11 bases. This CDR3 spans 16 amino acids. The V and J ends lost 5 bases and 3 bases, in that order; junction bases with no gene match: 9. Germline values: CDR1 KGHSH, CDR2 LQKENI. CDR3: CASSSPTSGNLYEQYF. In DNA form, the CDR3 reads TGTGCCAGCTCATCCCCGACTAGCGGGAACCTCTACGAGCAGTACTTC.